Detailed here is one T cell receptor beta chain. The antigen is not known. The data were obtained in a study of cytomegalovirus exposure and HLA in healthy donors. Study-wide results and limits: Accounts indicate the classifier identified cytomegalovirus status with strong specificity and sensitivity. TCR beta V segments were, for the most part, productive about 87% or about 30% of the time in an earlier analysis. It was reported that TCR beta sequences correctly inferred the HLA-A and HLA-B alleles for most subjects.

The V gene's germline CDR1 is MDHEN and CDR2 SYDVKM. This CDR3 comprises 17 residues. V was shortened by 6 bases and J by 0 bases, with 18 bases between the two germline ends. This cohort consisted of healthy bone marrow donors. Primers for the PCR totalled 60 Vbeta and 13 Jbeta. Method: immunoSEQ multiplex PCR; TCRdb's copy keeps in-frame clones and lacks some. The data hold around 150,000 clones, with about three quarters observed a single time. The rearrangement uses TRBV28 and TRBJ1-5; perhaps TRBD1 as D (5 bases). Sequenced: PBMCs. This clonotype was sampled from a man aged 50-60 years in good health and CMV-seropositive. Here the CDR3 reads CASSTVGGGGSNQPQHF. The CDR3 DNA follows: TGTGCCAGCAGCACTGTCGGTGGGGGGGGTAGCAATCAGCCCCAGCATTTT.